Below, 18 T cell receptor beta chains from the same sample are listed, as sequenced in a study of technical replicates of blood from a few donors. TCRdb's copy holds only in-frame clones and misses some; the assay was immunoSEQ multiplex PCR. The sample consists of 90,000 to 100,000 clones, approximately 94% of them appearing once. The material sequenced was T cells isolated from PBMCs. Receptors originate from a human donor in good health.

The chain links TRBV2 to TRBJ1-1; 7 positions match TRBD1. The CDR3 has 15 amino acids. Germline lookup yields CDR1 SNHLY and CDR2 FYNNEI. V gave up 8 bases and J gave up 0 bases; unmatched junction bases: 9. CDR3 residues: CASARGGQMNTEAFF. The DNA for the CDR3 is TGTGCCAGCGCGAGAGGGGGACAGATGAACACTGAAGCTTTCTTT.

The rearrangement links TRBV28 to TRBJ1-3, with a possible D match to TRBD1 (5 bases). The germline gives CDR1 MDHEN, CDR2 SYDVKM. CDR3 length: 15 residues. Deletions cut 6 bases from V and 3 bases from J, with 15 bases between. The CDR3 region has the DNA TGTGCCAGCAGCGAAAACGGAGGGGTTGGAAACACCATATATTTT. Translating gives CASSENGGVGNTIYF.

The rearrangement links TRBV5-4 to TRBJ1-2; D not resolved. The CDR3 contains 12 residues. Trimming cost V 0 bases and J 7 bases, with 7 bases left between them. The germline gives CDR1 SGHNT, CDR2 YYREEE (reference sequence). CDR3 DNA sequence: TGTGCCAGCAGCTTGGGGGCGCTTGGCTACACCTTC. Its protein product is CASSLGALGYTF.

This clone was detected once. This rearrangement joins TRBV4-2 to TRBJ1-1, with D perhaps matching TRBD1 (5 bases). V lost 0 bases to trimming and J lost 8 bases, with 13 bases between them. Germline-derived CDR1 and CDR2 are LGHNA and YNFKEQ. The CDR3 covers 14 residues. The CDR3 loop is CASSQDLLGGEAFF. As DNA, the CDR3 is TGTGCCAGCAGCCAAGATCTACTGGGGGGAGAAGCTTTCTTT.

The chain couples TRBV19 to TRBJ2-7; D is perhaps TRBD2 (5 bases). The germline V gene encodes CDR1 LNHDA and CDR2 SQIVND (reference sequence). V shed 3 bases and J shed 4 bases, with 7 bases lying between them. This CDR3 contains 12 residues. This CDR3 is CASSIRGYEQYF. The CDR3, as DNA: TGTGCCAGTAGTATCCGGGGTTACGAGCAGTACTTC.

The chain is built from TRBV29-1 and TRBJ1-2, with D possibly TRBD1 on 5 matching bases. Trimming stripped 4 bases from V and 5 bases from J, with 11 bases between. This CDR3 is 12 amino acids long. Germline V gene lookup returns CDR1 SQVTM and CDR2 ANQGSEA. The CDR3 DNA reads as TGCAGCGTTGTAGGGACTGATTATGGCTACACCTTC. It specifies CSVVGTDYGYTF.

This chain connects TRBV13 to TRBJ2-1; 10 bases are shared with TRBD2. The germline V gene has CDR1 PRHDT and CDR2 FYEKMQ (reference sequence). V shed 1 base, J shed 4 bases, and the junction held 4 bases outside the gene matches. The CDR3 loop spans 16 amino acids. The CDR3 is CASSLEIAGGYNEQFF. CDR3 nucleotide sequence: TGTGCCAGCAGCTTAGAAATAGCGGGAGGTTACAATGAGCAGTTCTTC.

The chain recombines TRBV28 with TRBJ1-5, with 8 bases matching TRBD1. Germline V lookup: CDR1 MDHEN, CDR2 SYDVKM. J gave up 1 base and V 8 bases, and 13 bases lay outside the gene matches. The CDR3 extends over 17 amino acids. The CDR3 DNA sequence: TGTGCCAGCTTTTTATCGAACAGGGGGGAAAGCAATCAGCCCCAGCATTTT. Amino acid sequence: CASFLSNRGESNQPQHF.

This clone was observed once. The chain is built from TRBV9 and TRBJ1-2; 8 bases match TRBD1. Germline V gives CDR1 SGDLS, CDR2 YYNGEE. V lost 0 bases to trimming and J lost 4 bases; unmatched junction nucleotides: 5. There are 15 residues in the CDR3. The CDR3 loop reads CASSVAGGQGYGYTF. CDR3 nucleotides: TGTGCCAGCAGCGTAGCAGGCGGACAGGGCTATGGCTACACCTTC.

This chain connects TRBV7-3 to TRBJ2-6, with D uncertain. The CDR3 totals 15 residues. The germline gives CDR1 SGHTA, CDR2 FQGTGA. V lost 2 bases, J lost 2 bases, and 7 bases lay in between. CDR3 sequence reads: CASSLSGAGANVLTF. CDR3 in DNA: TGTGCCAGCAGCTTATCGGGTGCTGGGGCCAACGTCCTGACTTTC. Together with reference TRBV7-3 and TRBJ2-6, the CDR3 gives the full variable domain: GAGVSQTPSNKVTEKGKYVELRCDPISGHTALYWYRQSLGQGPEFLIYFQGTGAADDSGLPNDRFFAVRPEGSVSTLKIQRTERGDSAVYLCASSLSGAGANVLTFGAGSRLTVL.

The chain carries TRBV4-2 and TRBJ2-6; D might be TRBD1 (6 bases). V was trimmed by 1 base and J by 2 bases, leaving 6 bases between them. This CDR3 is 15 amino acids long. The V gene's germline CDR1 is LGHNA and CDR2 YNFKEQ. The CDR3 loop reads CASSQGQAGANVLTF. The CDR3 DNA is TGTGCCAGCAGCCAAGGACAGGCTGGGGCCAACGTCCTGACTTTC.

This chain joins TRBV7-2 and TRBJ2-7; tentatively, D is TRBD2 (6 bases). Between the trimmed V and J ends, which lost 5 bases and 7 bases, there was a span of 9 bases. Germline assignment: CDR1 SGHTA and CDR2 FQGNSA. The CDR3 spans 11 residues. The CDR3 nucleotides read TGTGCCAGCAGCAAAGGAGGGGAGCAGTACTTC. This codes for CASSKGGEQYF.

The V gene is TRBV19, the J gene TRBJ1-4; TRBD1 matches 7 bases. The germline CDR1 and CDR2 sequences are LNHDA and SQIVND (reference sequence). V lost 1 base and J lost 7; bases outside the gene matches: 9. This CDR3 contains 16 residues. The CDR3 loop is CASSIANDREAEKLFF. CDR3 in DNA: TGTGCCAGTAGTATAGCTAACGACAGGGAGGCTGAAAAACTGTTTTTT.

CDR3 bases: TGTGCCAGCAGTCGCCCAGGGGTCGCTGAAGCTTTCTTT. It encodes CASSRPGVAEAFF. The V call is TRBV6-5, the J call TRBJ1-1, with D possibly matching TRBD1 (6 bases). This CDR3 is built from 13 residues. V gave up 5 bases and J gave up 6 bases, with 13 bases separating them. Germline lookup yields CDR1 MNHEY and CDR2 SVGAGI.

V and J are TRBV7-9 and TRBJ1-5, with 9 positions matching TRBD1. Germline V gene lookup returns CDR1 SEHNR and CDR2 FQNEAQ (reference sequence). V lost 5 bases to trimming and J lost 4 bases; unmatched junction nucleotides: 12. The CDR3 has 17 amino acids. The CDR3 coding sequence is TGTGCCAGCAGCCCCAGTACTGGAGGACAGGGGAATCAGCCCCAGCATTTT. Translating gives CASSPSTGGQGNQPQHF.

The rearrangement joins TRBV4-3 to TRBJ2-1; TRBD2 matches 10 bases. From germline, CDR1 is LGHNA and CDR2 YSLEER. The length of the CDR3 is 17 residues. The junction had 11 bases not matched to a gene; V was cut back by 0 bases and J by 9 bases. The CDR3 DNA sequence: TGCGCCAGCAGCCAAGAGCTAGCGGGAGTCGGCTCTGGTGAGCAGTTCTTC. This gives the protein CASSQELAGVGSGEQFF.

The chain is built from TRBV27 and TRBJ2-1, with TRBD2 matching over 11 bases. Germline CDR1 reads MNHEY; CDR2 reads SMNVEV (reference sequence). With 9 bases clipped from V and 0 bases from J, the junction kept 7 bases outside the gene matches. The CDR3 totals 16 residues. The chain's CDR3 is CARSGTSGRSYNEQFF. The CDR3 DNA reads TGTGCCAGAAGCGGGACTAGCGGCCGCTCCTACAATGAGCAGTTCTTC.

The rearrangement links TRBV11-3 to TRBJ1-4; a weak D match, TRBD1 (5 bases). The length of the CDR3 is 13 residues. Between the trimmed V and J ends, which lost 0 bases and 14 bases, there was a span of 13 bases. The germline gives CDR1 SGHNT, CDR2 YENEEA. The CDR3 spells CASSLDGAGGLFF. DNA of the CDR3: TGTGCCAGCAGCTTAGATGGAGCTGGGGGGCTGTTTTTT.